This T cell receptor (beta chain) was observed in a study of beta chain features in type 1 diabetes. Expressed TCRB transcripts were sequenced because the entire RNA isolate underwent reverse transcription. TCRdb keeps only in-frame clones here, not all; method: immunoSEQ multiplex PCR. The table shows around 160,000 clones, with approximately 52% occurring only once. Note on this clone: Its antigen remains unidentified.

Study-wide findings and caveats: Moderately but significantly shorter TCRB CDR3s were found in Type 1 diabetes patients in all four CD4+ subsets. A closer apparent resemblance between naive, central memory and Treg TCRB repertoires was seen in patients than in healthy donors.

Isolation of CD4+ naive, central memory, regulatory and stem cell-like memory cells was achieved by sorting via CD45RO/CCR7/CD25/CD127/CD95/CD27. Populations obtained by sorting all exceeded 98% purity. The V gene's germline CDR1 is SGHTA and CDR2 FQGNSA. The V gene lost 2 bases and the J gene lost 4 bases, with 11 bases spanning the gap. CDR3 length: 14 residues. The sequence derives from a young man in good health. The chain is built from TRBV7-2 and TRBJ1-1; tentative D call: TRBD1 (6 bases). The sequenced material came from Tregs from blood. Here the CDR3 reads CASSLRGSSTEAFF. In DNA, the CDR3 is TGTGCCAGCAGCTTAAGGGGGTCGTCCACTGAAGCTTTCTTT. The whole variable domain, filled in from reference TRBV7-2 and TRBJ1-1, reads GAGVSQSPSNKVTEKGKDVELRCDPISGHTALYWYRQSLGQGLEFLIYFQGNSAPDKSGLPSDRFSAERTGGSVSTLTIQRTQQEDSAVYLCASSLRGSSTEAFFGQGTRLTVV.